This entry features one T cell receptor (beta chain) sequence. The antigen is undetermined. Assay: immunoSEQ multiplex PCR; the TCRdb copy retains only in-frame clones and omits some. The table records approximately 52,000 clones, approximately 90% of them present only once. This record belongs to a study of T cell responses to AZD1222 COVID-19 vaccine. Points from the study as a whole: No repertoire was sampled before or during the peak T cell response, only after it.

CDR3 length: 14 amino acids. Germline assignment: CDR1 SGHDT and CDR2 YYEEEE. V dropped 4 bases and J dropped 2 bases, with 13 bases sitting between them. Here the sequenced sample was peripheral blood, taken 28 days after the second AZD1222 dose. This chain joins TRBV5-6 and TRBJ2-7; the D is unclear. This clonotype was obtained from an adult who received the AZD1222 COVID-19 vaccine. The CDR3 loop reads CASSVGSGPYEQYF. The CDR3 DNA is TGTGCCAGCAGCGTAGGTTCGGGCCCCTACGAGCAGTACTTC.